This T cell receptor (beta chain) was recovered during a study of T cell responses to AZD1222 COVID-19 vaccine. Study-level findings and limits: Donors were mostly white British, more females; clonal diversity possibly underestimated.

Germline-derived CDR1 and CDR2 are SGHRS and YFSETQ. This CDR3 spans 13 amino acids. Trimming took off 5 bases at V and 8 bases at J, with 16 bases between the two ends. Here immunoSEQ multiplex PCR was the method, and the copy in TCRdb shows in-frame clones only, minus some. The sample has approximately 93,000 clones, approximately 89% seen once. For this clone: Its antigen is currently unknown. Other DNA sequences in the sample encode the same CDR3.

The chain couples TRBV5-1 to TRBJ1-2, with a possible D match to TRBD1 (6 bases). The TCR sequence derives from an adult who received the AZD1222 COVID-19 vaccine. The starting material was peripheral blood, obtained 28 days after the second AZD1222 dose. The CDR3 DNA sequence: TGCGCCAGCAGTAACCACCGGGGGGGCGGCTACACCTTC. Amino acid sequence: CASSNHRGGGYTF.